This T cell receptor (beta chain) was captured in a study of cytomegalovirus exposure and HLA in healthy donors. Whole-study context: About 80 million unique TCR sequences came from HLA-typed donors in an early release. Study results and limitations: An analysis done earlier found most TCR beta V segments productive about 87% or about 30% of the time.

In the PCR, 60 Vbeta and 13 Jbeta primers were used. In the authors' workflow: As a later analysis found, there were tens of millions of unique TCR beta chains, of which roughly 11 million were shared. Here immunoSEQ multiplex PCR was the method, and the copy in TCRdb shows in-frame clones only, minus some. That table is the source of V, J and clone size, and D and trimming were worked out from the DNA. The data hold fewer than 140,000 clones, with 70% to 85% observed a single time. In the case of this clone: Its specificity is not known.

Germline assignment: CDR1 SEHNR and CDR2 FQNEAQ (reference sequence). V was clipped by 0 bases and J by 1 base, with 5 bases between them. The CDR3 extends over 14 amino acids. This chain joins TRBV7-9 and TRBJ2-3; D call uncertain. The sequence was collected from a boy aged 5-17 years in good health and CMV-seronegative. Sequencing used PBMCs. CDR3 coding DNA: TGTGCCAGCAGCTTAGCCGGAGGCACAGATACGCAGTATTTT. Its translation: CASSLAGGTDTQYF.